The present T cell receptor beta chain was sequenced within a study of blood T cell repertoires in COVID-19. Sequencing was performed with immunoSEQ multiplex PCR; in TCRdb, only in-frame clones are kept and a portion is missing. The table has about 210,000 clones, approximately 84% seen once; the top ten hold around 5%. CDR3 length: 13 amino acids. V gave up 4 bases and J gave up 4 bases, with 9 bases separating them. Germline values: CDR1 SGHRS, CDR2 YFSETQ. Sequencing was done on a sample of peripheral blood. This TCR was recovered from an elderly woman with acute or convalescent COVID-19. The gene calls are TRBV5-1 and TRBJ1-5; weak D call: TRBD1 (5 bases). The CDR3, as DNA: TGCGCCAGCAGCAAGGGGTGGAATCAGCCCCAGCATTTT. It encodes CASSKGWNQPQHF. The variable domain in full, with the rest retrieved from reference TRBV5-1 and TRBJ1-5, is KAGVTQTPRYLIKTRGQQVTLSCSPISGHRSVSWYQQTPGQGLQFLFEYFSETQRNKGNFPGRFSGRQFSNSRSEMNVSTLELGDSALYLCASSKGWNQPQHFGDGTRLSIL.